These 21 T cell receptor beta chains were sequenced from one sample in a study of cytomegalovirus exposure and HLA in healthy donors. The method was immunoSEQ multiplex PCR; TCRdb's version includes in-frame clones alone and lacks a portion of them. The sample includes under 65,000 clones, 85% to 95% of them seen just once. The sample comprised PBMCs. Source of these receptors: a young woman in good health and CMV-seropositive.

This rearrangement joins TRBV4-3 to TRBJ1-1; D is unclear. V gave up 1 base and J gave up 4 bases, with 13 bases separating them. CDR1 is LGHNA and CDR2 is YSLEER in the germline V gene. This CDR3 is 15 amino acids long. Written as DNA, the CDR3 is TGCGCCAGCAGCCAAGGAGCCCTGTGGAGCACTGAAGCTTTCTTT. Protein product: CASSQGALWSTEAFF.

The V call is TRBV27, the J call TRBJ2-5; TRBD2 matches 11 bases. Germline V gene sequence: CDR1 MNHEY, CDR2 SMNVEV (reference sequence). The CDR3 is 15 residues long. The V and J ends lost 4 bases and 2 bases, in that order; junction bases with no gene match: 3. DNA for the CDR3: TGTGCCAGCAGTTGGACTAGCGGGCGTCAAGAGACCCAGTACTTC. Amino acid sequence: CASSWTSGRQETQYF.

CDR3 sequence: CAISKTGGIEEQFF. CDR3 in DNA: TGTGCCATCAGTAAGACAGGGGGGATAGAAGAGCAGTTCTTC. The J gene is TRBJ2-1, the V gene TRBV10-3; 9 bases agree with TRBD1. The V gene end was trimmed by 5 bases and the J gene end by 10 bases; junction bases not matched to a gene: 9. Germline loops: CDR1 ENHRY, CDR2 SYGVKD. CDR3 length: 14 amino acids.

The chain combines TRBV6-4 with TRBJ2-2; D may be TRBD1 (5 bases). Germline V gives CDR1 MRHNA, CDR2 SNTAGT. Trimming shortened V by 5 bases and J by 0 bases, and 10 bases separated the two germline ends. The CDR3 length is 15 residues. DNA for the CDR3: TGTGCCAGCAGTTCTGACAGAGCGAACACCGGGGAGCTGTTTTTT. Translated, it gives CASSSDRANTGELFF.

The CDR3 is CASSTPGLGNQPQHF. CDR3 DNA: TGTGCCAGTAGTACCCCCGGTTTAGGCAATCAGCCCCAGCATTTT. The rearrangement links TRBV19 to TRBJ1-5; unclear D gene. V was clipped by 4 bases and J by 2 bases, with 12 bases between them. Germline V gene data show CDR1 as LNHDA and CDR2 as SQIVND (reference sequence). The CDR3 runs to 15 residues.

V usage is TRBV19 and J usage is TRBJ1-5, with D maybe TRBD1 (5 bases). The CDR3 is 16 residues long. CDR1 is LNHDA, CDR2 SQIVND, per germline (reference sequence). Trimming removed 2 bases at V and 6 bases at J, with 17 bases between. CDR3 in amino acids: CASSINPTGMGQPQHF. DNA of the CDR3: TGTGCCAGTAGTATAAACCCCACAGGCATGGGTCAGCCCCAGCATTTT.

This clone was found once. The rearrangement links TRBV6-1 to TRBJ2-2; weak D call: TRBD1 (5 bases). Germline CDR1 and CDR2: MNHNS and SASEGT. The CDR3 covers 14 residues. Trimming cost V 6 bases and J 2 bases, with 10 bases left between them. The CDR3 nucleotides read TGTGCCAGCAGATGGACACATAACACCGGGGAGCTGTTTTTT. It yields the protein CASRWTHNTGELFF.

The CDR3 is CASSLRGGETEAFF. CDR3 bases: TGTGCCAGCAGCTTACGGGGGGGTGAGACTGAAGCTTTCTTT. The chain links TRBV7-3 to TRBJ1-1; possibly TRBD1 for D (5 bases). The CDR3 has 14 amino acids. V gave up 2 bases and J gave up 5 bases, with 12 bases separating them. Germline V gene data show CDR1 as SGHTA and CDR2 as FQGTGA.

The J gene is TRBJ2-5, the V gene TRBV2; maybe TRBD1 (6 bases). V dropped 5 bases and J dropped 2 bases, with 12 bases sitting between them. CDR3 length: 14 residues. CDR1 is SNHLY and CDR2 is FYNNEI in the germline V gene. The CDR3 sequence is CASSRDISQETQYF. The CDR3 nucleotides read TGTGCCAGCAGTAGGGACATTTCACAAGAGACCCAGTACTTC.

The chain has TRBV5-5 and TRBJ1-4; a possible D gene is TRBD1 (5 bases). Germline V CDR1 and CDR2: SGHKS, YYEKEE (reference sequence). The V end lost 3 bases, the J end lost 7 bases, and 28 bases lay between the germline ends. This CDR3 is built from 19 residues. The CDR3 sequence: CASSYKIPSDSSGGEKLFF. The CDR3 DNA follows: TGTGCCAGCAGCTACAAAATCCCCTCGGACTCCTCGGGGGGTGAAAAACTGTTTTTT.

The chain links TRBV18 to TRBJ2-7, with D perhaps matching TRBD1 (5 bases). With 3 bases removed from V and 6 bases from J, the gap between germline ends came to 24 bases. CDR1 is KGHSH, CDR2 LQKENI, per germline. The CDR3 runs 17 residues. CDR3 amino acids: CASSPESRNRILTEQYF. The CDR3 bases are TGTGCCAGCTCACCGGAGTCTCGTAACAGGATACTTACCGAGCAGTACTTC.

As DNA, the CDR3 is TGTGCCAGCAGCGTAGCTCAGGGGAACACTGAAGCTTTCTTT. It yields the protein CASSVAQGNTEAFF. The rearrangement joins TRBV9 to TRBJ1-1; tentatively, D is TRBD1 (5 bases). CDR3 length: 14 amino acids. V shed 0 bases and J shed 1 base, with 7 bases lying between them. Germline V gives CDR1 SGDLS, CDR2 YYNGEE.

The chain has TRBV6-1 and TRBJ2-5; 10 bases are a match to TRBD1. The germline V gene has CDR1 MNHNS and CDR2 SASEGT. The ends lost 5 bases at V and 2 bases at J; junction bases unmatched: 2. The CDR3 has 14 residues. The CDR3: CASSRTGGQETQYF. CDR3 bases: TGTGCCAGCAGTAGGACAGGGGGGCAAGAGACCCAGTACTTC.

This clone showed up just once. The chain joins TRBV5-8 to TRBJ2-7; 7 bases agree with TRBD1. Trimming took 4 bases from V and 1 from J; bases not matched to a gene: 8. Germline V gene lookup returns CDR1 SGHTS and CDR2 YDEGEE. The CDR3 is 15 amino acids. Here the CDR3 reads CASSPPWDSSYEQYF. CDR3 sequence (DNA): TGTGCCAGCAGCCCTCCGTGGGACAGTTCCTACGAGCAGTACTTC. The whole variable domain, remainder taken from reference TRBV5-8 and TRBJ2-7, is EAGVTQSPTHLIKTRGQQATLRCSPISGHTSVYWYQQALGLGLQFLLWYDEGEERNRGNFPPRFSGRQFPNYSSELNVNALELEDSALYLCASSPPWDSSYEQYFGPGTRLTVT.

The chain has TRBV11-1 and TRBJ1-1, with 9 bases identical to TRBD1. Germline assignment: CDR1 SGHAT and CDR2 FQDESV (reference sequence). The CDR3 extends over 16 amino acids. V lost 8 bases, J lost 5 bases, and 15 bases stayed unmatched. The CDR3 region is CASHKVLQGAGTEAFF. Here the CDR3 DNA reads TGTGCCAGCCACAAGGTATTACAGGGGGCAGGAACTGAAGCTTTCTTT.

The chain is built from TRBV6-6 and TRBJ1-2; D is perhaps TRBD1 (6 bases). The V gene lost 6 bases and the J gene lost 4 bases, with 18 bases spanning the gap. There are 15 residues in the CDR3. Looked up from germline, CDR1 is MNHNY and CDR2 is SVGAGI (reference sequence). The CDR3 reads CASSLGGAIPYGYTF. CDR3 DNA sequence: TGTGCCAGCAGCCTCGGGGGGGCCATCCCCTATGGCTACACCTTC.

V usage is TRBV19 and J usage is TRBJ2-3; 9 nucleotides align to TRBD2. The V gene end was trimmed by 1 base and the J gene end by 2 bases; junction bases not matched to a gene: 7. Germline CDR1 and CDR2: LNHDA and SQIVND (reference sequence). This CDR3 has 17 amino acids. CDR3 loop: CASSIVGLAGLTDTQYF. The CDR3 DNA reads TGTGCCAGTAGTATAGTTGGGCTAGCGGGACTCACAGATACGCAGTATTTT.

This chain connects TRBV18 to TRBJ2-1; a weak D match, TRBD1 (7 bases). Germline CDR1 reads KGHSH; CDR2 reads LQKENI. V gave up 6 bases and J gave up 4 bases, with 19 bases separating them. The CDR3 extends over 16 amino acids. Written as DNA, the CDR3 is TGTGCCAGCTCCCTACGGGAGCAGGGGGGATACAATGAGCAGTTCTTC. This sequence encodes CASSLREQGGYNEQFF.

The V call is TRBV7-8, the J call TRBJ2-5, with 10 bases lining up with TRBD2. Germline CDR1 reads SGHVS; CDR2 reads FQNEAQ. J was trimmed by 1 base and V by 6 bases; bases with no gene match: 5. This CDR3 is built from 15 residues. The CDR3 coding sequence is TGTGCCAGCAGACGTAGCGGGAGGCCCCAAGAGACCCAGTACTTC. Translating gives CASRRSGRPQETQYF.

The chain has TRBV10-3 and TRBJ2-5, with 9 bases aligning to TRBD1. Trimming took 11 bases from V and 10 from J; bases not matched to a gene: 8. Germline V gene lookup returns CDR1 ENHRY and CDR2 SYGVKD. The CDR3 has 11 amino acids. The CDR3 DNA sequence: TGTGCCGTCGGGACAGGGTGGTACCAGTACTTC. Translation: CAVGTGWYQYF.

The chain employs TRBV21-1 and TRBJ2-7; TRBD1 is taken as the D call from the table, unchecked against the DNA. TRBV21-1 counts as a pseudogene. This CDR3 spans 13 amino acids. The CDR3 nucleotides read TGTGCCAGCGGGCAGGGGAGAACCTACGAGCAGTACTTC. Translated: CASGQGRTYEQYF.